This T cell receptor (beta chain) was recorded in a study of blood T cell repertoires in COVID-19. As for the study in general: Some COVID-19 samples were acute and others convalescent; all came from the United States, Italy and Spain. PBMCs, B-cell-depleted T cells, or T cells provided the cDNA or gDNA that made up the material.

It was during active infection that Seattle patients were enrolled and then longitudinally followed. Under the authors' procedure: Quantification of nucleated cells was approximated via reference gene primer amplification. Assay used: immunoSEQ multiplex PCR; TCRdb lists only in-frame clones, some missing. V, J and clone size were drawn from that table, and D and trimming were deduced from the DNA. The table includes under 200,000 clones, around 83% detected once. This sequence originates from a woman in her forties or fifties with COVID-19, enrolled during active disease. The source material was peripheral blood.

The CDR3 DNA follows: TGTGCCAGCCAGGGACTCCCGGGGAGAAACGAGCAGTACTTC. Residues: CASQGLPGRNEQYF. The chain couples TRBV2 to TRBJ2-7, with a tentative D call TRBD2 (6 bases). Trimming stripped 8 bases from V and 5 bases from J, with 19 bases between. Looked up from germline, CDR1 is SNHLY and CDR2 is FYNNEI. The CDR3 runs to 14 residues. The variable domain in full, with the rest retrieved from reference TRBV2 and TRBJ2-7, is EPEVTQTPSHQVTQMGQEVILRCVPISNHLYFYWYRQILGQKVEFLVSFYNNEISEKSEIFDDQFSVERPDGSNFTLKIRSTKLEDSAMYFCASQGLPGRNEQYFGPGTRLTVT.